The clone carrying this TCR beta chain occurred a few times. What it binds is not known. The V gene's germline CDR1 is MRHNA and CDR2 SNTAGT. Trimming cost V 2 bases and J 7 bases, with 12 bases left between them. CDR3 size: 14 residues. The data belong to a study of cytomegalovirus exposure and HLA in healthy donors. Libraries were prepared by immunoSEQ multiplex PCR; TCRdb keeps only in-frame clonotypes and omits some of them. The profile shows roughly 150,000 clones, just under 85% of them singletons. Findings and caveats of the study: The classifier reportedly diagnosed cytomegalovirus status with high sensitivity and specificity. The study found most TCR sequences rare, yet found some public TCRs in many donors. Within the 100 to 150 validation repertoires, first-cohort TCR clusters tended to co-occur, according to a later analysis.

The TCR originated in a man younger than 45 in good health and CMV-seropositive. Sequencing input: PBMCs. This chain connects TRBV6-4 to TRBJ1-5; D possibly corresponds to TRBD1 (5 bases). CDR3 nucleotide sequence: TGTGCCAGCAGTGACCTCGGGGGAGGGCAGCCCCAGCATTTT. Amino acid sequence: CASSDLGGGQPQHF.